The 20 T cell receptor beta chains below all came from one sample that was sequenced in a study of cytomegalovirus exposure and HLA in healthy donors. The study ran its PCR with 60 Vbeta and 13 Jbeta primers. Repertoires were generated with immunoSEQ multiplex PCR, while TCRdb's copy carries only in-frame clones and drops some. The table records some 190,000 clones, more than 60% of them present only once. The source material was PBMCs. These receptor sequences come from a man aged 18 to 29 in good health and CMV-seronegative.

This clone was detected a few times. V gene TRBV4-3 combines with J gene TRBJ2-1; D gene ambiguous. CDR1 and CDR2 (germline): LGHNA, YSLEER. V dropped 1 base and J dropped 10 bases, with 11 bases sitting between them. The CDR3 length is 13 residues. The CDR3 DNA reads TGCGCCAGCAGCCAAGGATTGGAGTTCGAGCAGTTCTTC. Protein sequence: CASSQGLEFEQFF.

With respect to this clone: At one of its ends the junction is not consistent with the germline gene, which may arise from a read error. The chain links TRBV7-7 to TRBJ2-2; TRBD1 agrees at 7 bases. The length of the CDR3 is 13 residues. CDR1 and CDR2 (germline): SSHAT, FNYEAQ (reference sequence). The CDR3 DNA sequence: TGTGCTAGCAGCTTATCAATGACAGGGCGGTTGTTTTTT. Translated, it gives CASSLSMTGRLFF.

In its sample, this clone was seen once. The chain uses TRBV7-3 and TRBJ2-2; D might be TRBD2 (6 bases). Germline V gene sequence: CDR1 SGHTA, CDR2 FQGTGA. This CDR3 is 15 amino acids long. V lost 5 bases, J lost 3 bases, and 13 bases lay in between. This chain's CDR3 is CASSPGLAYTGELFF. CDR3 DNA sequence: TGTGCCAGCAGCCCCGGCCTAGCGTACACCGGGGAGCTGTTTTTT.

The chain links TRBV29-1 to TRBJ2-2, with 8 bases matching TRBD1. Per germline, CDR1 SQVTM and CDR2 ANQGSEA. This CDR3 is 15 amino acids long. Trimming at V came to 4 bases and at J to 5 bases, leaving 9 bases not matched to a gene. As DNA, the CDR3 is TGCAGCGTTGGGGGACAGGCCGAAGGGACCGGGGAGCTGTTTTTT. Its translation: CSVGGQAEGTGELFF.

CDR3 nucleotide sequence: TGTGCCAGCAGCTTAATAATCGGGACCGCCGGGGGAGAGCAGTACTTC. It specifies CASSLIIGTAGGEQYF. The chain has TRBV7-9 and TRBJ2-7; the D gene is possibly TRBD2 (6 bases). Germline CDR1 is SEHNR and CDR2 is FQNEAQ (reference sequence). Trimming pared 2 bases from V and 7 bases from J, leaving 21 bases between. CDR3 size: 16 residues.

The J gene is TRBJ1-2, the V gene TRBV19; D not certain. Trimming cost V 3 bases and J 3 bases, with 5 bases left between them. The CDR3 contains 12 residues. CDR1 and CDR2 from the germline V gene are LNHDA and SQIVND (reference sequence). This chain's CDR3 is CASSMADYGYTF. Written as DNA, the CDR3 is TGTGCCAGTAGTATGGCAGACTATGGCTACACCTTC.

V and J are TRBV29-1 and TRBJ1-1; a weak D match, TRBD1 (6 bases). The V gene's germline CDR1 is SQVTM and CDR2 ANQGSEA. The CDR3 runs 12 residues. Trimming removed 4 bases at V and 7 bases at J, with 13 bases between. DNA of the CDR3: TGCAGCGTTGGGGCGCAGGGGTATGAAGCTTTCTTT. Its protein is CSVGAQGYEAFF.

V is TRBV4-3 and J is TRBJ2-2; TRBD1 matches at 8 bases. V shed 0 bases and J 6 bases; nucleotides not matched to a gene: 6. CDR1 LGHNA and CDR2 YSLEER come from the germline V gene. The CDR3 sequence is 16 residues long. CDR3 sequence reads: CASSQEGQAGPGELFF. The CDR3 coding sequence is TGCGCCAGCAGCCAAGAGGGACAGGCTGGCCCCGGGGAGCTGTTTTTT.

The chain couples TRBV18 to TRBJ2-1, with 8 bases aligning to TRBD2. Trimming at V came to 0 bases and at J to 3 bases, leaving 4 bases not matched to a gene. The CDR3 loop spans 16 amino acids. From germline, CDR1 is KGHSH and CDR2 LQKENI. The CDR3 loop is CASSPPSGSGYNEQFF. The CDR3 DNA follows: TGTGCCAGCTCACCACCGAGCGGGAGTGGCTACAATGAGCAGTTCTTC.

The J gene is TRBJ2-7, the V gene TRBV18; weak D call: TRBD2 (5 bases). The CDR3 length is 16 residues. Germline loops: CDR1 KGHSH, CDR2 LQKENI. V lost 2 bases and J 7 bases, leaving 21 bases between the germline ends. The CDR3 sequence is CASSPYGVLAPREQYF. CDR3 nucleotide sequence: TGTGCCAGCTCACCATACGGGGTCCTAGCCCCTAGGGAGCAGTACTTC.

The chain couples TRBV30 to TRBJ2-4; D is uncertain. The CDR3 has 12 residues. The V gene's germline CDR1 is GTSNPN and CDR2 SVGIG (reference sequence). The V end was cut by 0 bases, the J end by 7 bases, with 7 bases between. The CDR3 nucleotides read TGTGCCTGGAGTGTCGTTTCCAACATTCAGTACTTC. Protein product: CAWSVVSNIQYF.

CDR3 region: CASSSGGAGGYTF. The CDR3 bases are TGTGCCAGCAGCTCAGGAGGGGCGGGAGGCTACACCTTC. The chain uses TRBV7-9 and TRBJ1-2; maybe TRBD1 (5 bases). V lost 4 bases and J lost 8, with 14 bases in between. Germline assignment: CDR1 SEHNR and CDR2 FQNEAQ (reference sequence). The length of the CDR3 is 13 residues.

This clone was observed a handful of times. The chain's CDR3 is CASSLRGRGASAGTANTGELFF. DNA of the CDR3: TGCGCCAGCAGCTTGAGGGGCCGAGGGGCCTCCGCCGGGACAGCGAACACCGGGGAGCTGTTTTTT. The J gene is TRBJ2-2, the V gene TRBV5-1, with 7 nucleotides matching TRBD1. With 1 base clipped from V and 0 bases from J, the junction kept 21 bases outside the gene matches. This CDR3 comprises 22 residues. Germline values: CDR1 SGHRS, CDR2 YFSETQ.

This sequence joins TRBV30 and TRBJ2-5, with 7 bases aligning to TRBD2. V lost 1 base, J lost 5 bases, and 7 bases stayed unmatched. Germline loops: CDR1 GTSNPN, CDR2 SVGIG (reference sequence). CDR3 length equals 14 residues. The CDR3 nucleotides are TGTGCCTGGAGTGAAAAGCGGGGCTGGGAGACCCAGTACTTC. This translates into CAWSEKRGWETQYF.

Turning to this clone: The same CDR3 also results from other DNA sequences found in this sample. CDR3 coding DNA: TGCGCCAGCAGCCAAGAGAGGACTAGCGGGGGGGGGAGCACAGATACGCAGTATTTT. This sequence encodes CASSQERTSGGGSTDTQYF. V and J are TRBV4-3 and TRBJ2-3, with 15 bases that match TRBD2. Trimming removed 0 bases from V and 0 bases from J; junction bases left unmatched: 4. CDR1 is LGHNA, CDR2 YSLEER, per germline. The CDR3 consists of 19 residues.

CDR3 amino acids: CASSLTDGLDEQFF. The CDR3 nucleotides read TGTGCCAGTAGTTTGACCGACGGACTAGATGAGCAGTTCTTC. V is TRBV19 and J is TRBJ2-1; 7 bases are a match to TRBD2. V lost 5 bases to trimming and J lost 8 bases; unmatched junction nucleotides: 9. The germline gives CDR1 LNHDA, CDR2 SQIVND (reference sequence). The CDR3 runs to 14 residues.

The chain uses TRBV15 and TRBJ2-7; unclear D gene. The germline V gene encodes CDR1 LNHNV and CDR2 YYDKDF (reference sequence). There are 13 residues in the CDR3. V gave up 6 bases and J gave up 3 bases, with 12 bases separating them. The CDR3 loop is CATREGENYEQYF. CDR3 DNA: TGTGCCACCAGAGAAGGAGAAAACTACGAGCAGTACTTC.

This clone was counted once. V usage is TRBV9 and J usage is TRBJ2-2, with D possibly matching TRBD1 (6 bases). Germline-derived CDR1 and CDR2 are SGDLS and YYNGEE. There are 15 residues in the CDR3. Trimming took off 3 bases at V and 2 bases at J, with 11 bases between the two ends. CDR3 DNA sequence: TGTGCCAGCAGCGCCCGGACAGTAAACACCGGGGAGCTGTTTTTT. This encodes CASSARTVNTGELFF.

This clone was detected only a few times. This sequence joins TRBV14 and TRBJ2-7, with D uncertain. The V end lost 0 bases, the J end lost 5 bases, and 14 bases lay between the germline ends. This CDR3 has 15 amino acids. Germline V gene lookup returns CDR1 SGHDN and CDR2 FVKESK. CDR3 in amino acids: CASSQEPLTINEQYF. CDR3 coding DNA: TGTGCCAGCAGCCAAGAACCTCTCACAATAAACGAGCAGTACTTC.

The count of this clone is one. The rearrangement uses TRBV9 and TRBJ1-2, with TRBD1 identical over 9 bases. Germline lookup yields CDR1 SGDLS and CDR2 YYNGEE. V was pared by 5 bases and J by 4 bases, with 6 bases of the junction left unmatched. The CDR3 has 14 residues. CDR3 nucleotides: TGTGCCAGCAGACTAACAGGGGGCGCCTATGGCTACACCTTC. The encoded protein is CASRLTGGAYGYTF.